Below, 21 T cell receptor beta chains from the same sample are listed, as sequenced in a study of early T cells in non-severe SARS-CoV-2 infection. TCRdb redid the calling of the 5' RACE reads with MiXCR, one entry per CDR3 protein. Found here are 50,000 to 70,000 distinct CDR3 sequences, approximately 15% of them singletons; the top ten hold more than 8.5%. The material was whole blood, obtained at baseline. The receptors derive from an adult who was a healthcare worker with PCR-confirmed SARS-CoV-2 infection or an uninfected control (not recorded which).

This sequence joins TRBV20-1 and TRBJ2-3; D might be TRBD1 or TRBD2, each matching 6 bases. The V end lost 0 bases, the J end lost 5 bases, and 15 bases lay between the germline ends. This CDR3 region has 15 residues. CDR1 DFQATT and CDR2 SNEGSKA come from the germline V gene (reference sequence). The CDR3, as DNA: TGCAGTGCTAGAGATCAGACGGGGGCAGGAGATACGCAGTATTTT. Amino acid sequence: CSARDQTGAGDTQYF.

This clonotype appeared a few times. The gene calls are TRBV11-3 and TRBJ1-5; weak D call: TRBD1 (6 bases). Looked up from germline, CDR1 is SGHNT and CDR2 is YENEEA. Trimming pared 3 bases from V and 5 bases from J, leaving 14 bases between. The length of the CDR3 is 15 residues. The CDR3 coding sequence is TGTGCCAGCAGCTTCAGGGGACGGGAGGATCAGCCCCAGCATTTT. As protein: CASSFRGREDQPQHF.

The chain employs TRBV7-9 and TRBJ2-7, with D unresolved. The germline CDR1 and CDR2 sequences are SEHNR and FQNEAQ (reference sequence). Between the trimmed V and J ends, which lost 0 bases and 4 bases, there was a span of 13 bases. This CDR3 is built from 15 residues. In nucleotides, the CDR3 is TGTGCCAGCAGCTTAGCGCTTTCCGAGAGTTACGAGCAGTACTTC. Protein product: CASSLALSESYEQYF.

The CDR3 nucleotides read TGTGCTAGTGGTTTGGGGGCGCATAGCACAGATACGCAGTATTTT. This encodes CASGLGAHSTDTQYF. J is TRBJ2-3 and V is TRBV12-5; D gene ambiguous. The V gene lost 1 base and the J gene lost 0 bases, with 8 bases spanning the gap. The CDR3 has 15 amino acids. Germline CDR1 and CDR2: LGHNT and FRNRAP.

V gene TRBV6-1 combines with J gene TRBJ2-2; TRBD1 might be the D (5 bases). This CDR3 is built from 19 residues. The ends were cut back, 6 bases at V and 5 bases at J, with 28 bases in the middle. Germline V lookup: CDR1 MNHNS, CDR2 SASEGT. The CDR3 coding sequence is TGTGCCAGCAGCCCCCGGCAGTGGGGCCGCGGCGAGATAACCGGGGAGCTGTTTTTT. This encodes CASSPRQWGRGEITGELFF.

This clonotype appeared a few times. This chain connects TRBV28 to TRBJ2-1; 7 bases are shared with TRBD1. The V and J ends lost 5 bases and 7 bases, in that order; junction bases with no gene match: 11. The CDR3 is 15 residues long. Per the germline V gene, CDR1 is MDHEN and CDR2 is SYDVKM. The CDR3: CASSPAGQAQNEQFF. CDR3 in DNA: TGTGCCAGCAGTCCCGCCGGACAGGCCCAAAATGAGCAGTTCTTC.

This clonotype was found a few times. The CDR3 sequence is CASSLGQHLEQYF. CDR3 DNA: TGTGCCAGCAGCTTGGGACAGCATTTAGAGCAGTACTTC. V usage is TRBV5-6 and J usage is TRBJ2-7; D may be TRBD1 (5 bases). The V end was cut by 0 bases, the J end by 7 bases, with 11 bases between. The CDR3 totals 13 residues. Looked up from germline, CDR1 is SGHDT and CDR2 is YYEEEE.

The rearrangement joins TRBV7-9 to TRBJ2-7, with 7 positions matching TRBD2. CDR1 SEHNR and CDR2 FQNEAQ come from the germline V gene (reference sequence). The CDR3 loop spans 14 amino acids. The J segment lost 4 bases and the V segment lost 4 bases, leaving 7 bases of the junction unmatched. Here the CDR3 reads CASSSRDYGYEQYF. CDR3 DNA sequence: TGTGCCAGCAGCTCCCGGGACTATGGGTACGAGCAGTACTTC.

The table lists this clonotype with many counts. This chain connects TRBV2 to TRBJ1-5; D not resolved. Germline CDR1 and CDR2: SNHLY and FYNNEI. V was pared by 2 bases and J by 6 bases, with 14 bases between. This CDR3 has 15 amino acids. The CDR3 region has the DNA TGTGCCAGCAGTGAAACCGACCCCCGGGGTCAGCCCCAGCATTTT. Its translation: CASSETDPRGQPQHF.

This clonotype was detected only a few times. V usage is TRBV7-9 and J usage is TRBJ2-3; 7 positions match TRBD2. This CDR3 region has 18 residues. The V and J ends lost 3 bases and 2 bases, in that order; junction bases with no gene match: 14. Germline-derived CDR1 and CDR2 are SEHNR and FQNEAQ (reference sequence). This CDR3 is CASSFRAGEGPNTDTQYF. The CDR3 nucleotides are TGTGCCAGCAGCTTCCGGGCGGGAGAAGGGCCTAACACAGATACGCAGTATTTT.

This clonotype has a count of ten or more. V is TRBV6-5 and J is TRBJ2-5; 7 bases line up with TRBD1. From germline, CDR1 is MNHEY and CDR2 SVGAGI. The CDR3 is made up of 14 amino acids. The V and J ends lost 6 bases and 2 bases, in that order; junction bases with no gene match: 6. CDR3 amino acids: CASSGTVKQETQYF. CDR3 nucleotide sequence: TGTGCCAGCAGCGGGACAGTTAAACAAGAGACCCAGTACTTC.

In this sample, this clonotype turned up many times. V gene TRBV4-1 combines with J gene TRBJ2-1; D call uncertain. Germline CDR1 and CDR2: MGHRA and YSYEKL. V lost 3 bases to trimming and J lost 15 bases, with 15 bases between them. The CDR3 sequence is 12 residues long. The chain's CDR3 is CASSQAGNYRFF. Here the CDR3 DNA reads TGCGCCAGCAGCCAGGCCGGCAATTATCGGTTCTTC.

The chain carries TRBV20-1 and TRBJ1-2, with D unresolved. Germline CDR1 and CDR2: DFQATT and SNEGSKA (reference sequence). Trimming shortened V by 3 bases and J by 0 bases, and 8 bases separated the two germline ends. This CDR3 spans 13 amino acids. The CDR3 here is CSASRDPNYGYTF. The CDR3 coding sequence is TGCAGTGCTAGCCGGGATCCTAACTATGGCTACACCTTC.

There are many counts of this clonotype. This chain connects TRBV28 to TRBJ2-6, with 7 bases that match TRBD1. Germline lookup yields CDR1 MDHEN and CDR2 SYDVKM. The V gene end was trimmed by 5 bases and the J gene end by 3 bases; junction bases not matched to a gene: 7. The CDR3 covers 16 residues. DNA of the CDR3: TGTGCCAGCAGTCCCCTGACAGGGAATGGGGCCAACGTCCTGACTTTC. Amino acid sequence: CASSPLTGNGANVLTF.

The rearrangement joins TRBV19 to TRBJ2-2, with no clear D. This CDR3 region has 13 residues. Germline V lookup: CDR1 LNHDA, CDR2 SQIVND (reference sequence). Trimming left V 2 bases short and J 5 bases short, with 6 bases between. In DNA form, the CDR3 reads TGTGCCAGTAGTATAAGGTTGACCGGGGAGCTGTTTTTT. Translated, it gives CASSIRLTGELFF.

The chain carries TRBV5-4 and TRBJ2-5; TRBD1 aligns across 7 bases. The CDR3 is 15 amino acids. Germline V CDR1 and CDR2: SGHNT, YYREEE (reference sequence). The V gene end was trimmed by 4 bases and the J gene end by 1 base; junction bases not matched to a gene: 7. CDR3 nucleotides: TGTGCCAGCAGCGGGGGACAGCCTATCCAAGAGACCCAGTACTTC. Its translation: CASSGGQPIQETQYF.

This clonotype was counted ten times or more. This chain joins TRBV12-3 or TRBV12-4 and TRBJ2-5; D gene unclear. The CDR3 consists of 14 residues. With 3 bases removed from V and 1 base from J, the gap between germline ends came to 9 bases. CDR3 nucleotides: TGTGCCAGCAGTTTGGTCACGACCCAAGAGACCCAGTACTTC. This translates into CASSLVTTQETQYF.

Only a few counts were recorded for this clonotype. The chain carries TRBV30 and TRBJ2-3; 10 bases are a match to TRBD2. After removal of 2 bases from V and 2 bases from J, the junction contained 10 bases not matched to a gene. The CDR3 is 17 amino acids. CDR1 is GTSNPN and CDR2 is SVGIG in the germline V gene (reference sequence). CDR3 sequence reads: CAWSHKGLARTTDTQYF. The CDR3 DNA is TGTGCCTGGAGTCACAAGGGACTAGCGAGAACCACAGATACGCAGTATTTT. The full variable domain, rest sourced from reference TRBV30 and TRBJ2-3, is SQTIHQWPATLVQPVGSPLSLECTVEGTSNPNLYWYRQAAGRGLQLLFYSVGIGQISSEVPQNLSASRPQDRQFILSSKKLLLSDSGFYLCAWSHKGLARTTDTQYFGPGTRLTVL.

This clonotype was recorded many times. The chain has TRBV20-1 and TRBJ2-3, with unresolved D. Trimming left V 6 bases short and J 0 bases short, with 10 bases between. CDR1 DFQATT and CDR2 SNEGSKA come from the germline V gene (reference sequence). There are 13 residues in the CDR3. The CDR3 sequence: CSARGVSTDTQYF. In DNA, the CDR3 is TGCAGTGCGCGAGGTGTGAGCACAGATACGCAGTATTTT.

This clonotype was counted a few times. The rearrangement links TRBV24-1 to TRBJ2-2, with 11 bases fitting TRBD1. With V trimmed by 9 bases and J by 3 bases, 5 bases remained unmatched. The germline V gene has CDR1 KGHDR and CDR2 SFDVKD. The CDR3 is made up of 15 amino acids. For the CDR3, the DNA is TGTGCCACCCATTCGGGACAGGGGGACACCGGGGAGCTGTTTTTT. It is translated as CATHSGQGDTGELFF.

This clonotype was seen many times. The rearrangement uses TRBV7-9 and TRBJ1-6; TRBD1 aligns across 9 bases. With V trimmed by 4 bases and J by 9 bases, 10 bases remained unmatched. This CDR3 is built from 16 residues. CDR1 SEHNR and CDR2 FQNEAQ come from the germline V gene (reference sequence). As DNA, the CDR3 is TGTGCCAGCAGCTCCGGACAGGGGAACGGTCGTTCACCCCTCCACTTT. Protein product: CASSSGQGNGRSPLHF. The whole variable domain, remainder taken from reference TRBV7-9 and TRBJ1-6, is DTGVSQNPRHKITKRGQNVTFRCDPISEHNRLYWYRQTLGQGPEFLTYFQNEAQLEKSRLLSDRFSAERPKGSFSTLEIQRTEQGDSAMYLCASSSGQGNGRSPLHFGNGTRLTVT.